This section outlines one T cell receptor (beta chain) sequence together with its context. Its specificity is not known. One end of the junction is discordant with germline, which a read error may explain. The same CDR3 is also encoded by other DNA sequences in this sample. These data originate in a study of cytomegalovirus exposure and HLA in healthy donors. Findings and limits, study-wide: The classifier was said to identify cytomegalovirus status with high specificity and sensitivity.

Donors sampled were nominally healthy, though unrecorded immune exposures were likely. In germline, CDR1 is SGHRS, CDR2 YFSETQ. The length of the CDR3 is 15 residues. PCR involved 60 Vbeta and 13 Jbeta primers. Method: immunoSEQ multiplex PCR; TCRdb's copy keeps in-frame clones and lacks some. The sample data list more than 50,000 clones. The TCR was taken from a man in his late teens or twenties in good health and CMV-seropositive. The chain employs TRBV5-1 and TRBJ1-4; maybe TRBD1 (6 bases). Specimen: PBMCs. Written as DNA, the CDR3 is TGCGCCAGCAGCGAGCGGGACATCCGAAATGAAAAGCTGTTTTTT. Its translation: CASSERDIRNEKLFF. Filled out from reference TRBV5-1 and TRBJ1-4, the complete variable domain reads KAGVTQTPRYLIKTRGQQVTLSCSPISGHRSVSWYQQTPGQGLQFLFEYFSETQRNKGNFPGRFSGRQFSNSRSEMNVSTLELGDSALYLCASSERDIRNEKLFFGSGTQLSVL.